This paragraph covers one T cell receptor beta chain sequence. The antigen is not known. The germline V gene encodes CDR1 LNHDA and CDR2 SQIVND (reference sequence). V lost 7 bases and J lost 9; bases outside the gene matches: 12. CDR3 length equals 15 residues. Use of 60 Vbeta and 13 Jbeta primers characterized the PCR. Sequenced by immunoSEQ multiplex PCR; TCRdb stores in-frame clones only, minus some. The table lists some 83,000 clones, under 80% of them singletons, with roughly 4.2% in the top ten. The data were obtained in a study of cytomegalovirus exposure and HLA in healthy donors. Overall study results and limits: The study flagged some 180 TCR beta chains as cytomegalovirus-associated.

Sequencing input: PBMCs. The sequence came from a man between 60 and 75 years old in good health and CMV-seronegative. This chain connects TRBV19 to TRBJ2-1; TRBD1 matches 10 bases. CDR3 coding DNA: TGTGCCAGTACCCCCGGGACAGGGGTCTACGGTGAGCAGTTCTTC. Its translation is CASTPGTGVYGEQFF.